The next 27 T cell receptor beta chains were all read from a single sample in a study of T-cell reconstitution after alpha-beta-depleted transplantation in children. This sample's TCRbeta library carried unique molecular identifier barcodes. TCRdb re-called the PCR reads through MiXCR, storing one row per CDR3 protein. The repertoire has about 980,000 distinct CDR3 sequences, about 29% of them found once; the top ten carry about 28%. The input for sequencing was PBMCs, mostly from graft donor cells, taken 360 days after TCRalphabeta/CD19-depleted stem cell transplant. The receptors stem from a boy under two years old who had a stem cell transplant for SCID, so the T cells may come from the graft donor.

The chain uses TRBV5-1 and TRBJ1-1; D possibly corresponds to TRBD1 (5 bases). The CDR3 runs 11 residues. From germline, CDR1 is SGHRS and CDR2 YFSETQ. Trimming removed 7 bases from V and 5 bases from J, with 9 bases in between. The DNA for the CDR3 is TGCGCCAGCTGGGGGGGGACTGAAGCTTTCTTT. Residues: CASWGGTEAFF.

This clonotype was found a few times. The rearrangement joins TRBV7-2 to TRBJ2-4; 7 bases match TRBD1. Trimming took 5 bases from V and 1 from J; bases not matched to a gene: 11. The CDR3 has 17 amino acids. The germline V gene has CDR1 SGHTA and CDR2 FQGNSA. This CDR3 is CASSPSGGGRAKNIQYF. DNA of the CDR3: TGTGCCAGCAGCCCATCAGGGGGTGGTCGGGCCAAAAACATTCAGTACTTC. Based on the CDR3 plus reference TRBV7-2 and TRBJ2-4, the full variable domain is GAGVSQSPSNKVTEKGKDVELRCDPISGHTALYWYRQSLGQGLEFLIYFQGNSAPDKSGLPSDRFSAERTGGSVSTLTIQRTQQEDSAVYLCASSPSGGGRAKNIQYFGAGTRLSVL.

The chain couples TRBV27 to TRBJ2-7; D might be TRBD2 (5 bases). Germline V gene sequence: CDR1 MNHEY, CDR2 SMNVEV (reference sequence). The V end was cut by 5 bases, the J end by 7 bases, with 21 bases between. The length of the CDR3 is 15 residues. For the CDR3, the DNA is TGTGCCAGCAGTCCTCTCGGGCGCCTCCGCGGGGAGCAGTACTTC. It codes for CASSPLGRLRGEQYF.

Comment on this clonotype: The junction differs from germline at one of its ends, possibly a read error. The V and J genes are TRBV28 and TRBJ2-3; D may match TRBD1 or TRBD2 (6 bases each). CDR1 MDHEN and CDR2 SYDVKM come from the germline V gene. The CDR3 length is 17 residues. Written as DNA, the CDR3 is TGTGCCAGCAGCCTCACGGAGGGGGGCGTCTGGACAGATACGGAGTATTTT. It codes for CASSLTEGGVWTDTEYF.

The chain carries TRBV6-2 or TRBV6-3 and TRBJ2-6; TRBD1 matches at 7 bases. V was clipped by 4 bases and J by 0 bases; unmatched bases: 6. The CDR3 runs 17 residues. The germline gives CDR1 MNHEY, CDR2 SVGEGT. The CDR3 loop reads CASSWDSRSSGANVLTF. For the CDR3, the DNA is TGTGCCAGCAGTTGGGACAGTCGCAGCTCTGGGGCCAACGTCCTGACTTTC.

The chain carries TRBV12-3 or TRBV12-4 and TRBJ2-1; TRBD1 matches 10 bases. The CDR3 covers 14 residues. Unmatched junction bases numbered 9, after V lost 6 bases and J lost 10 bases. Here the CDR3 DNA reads TGTGCCAGCAGCCGGGACAGGGGTTCGGACGAGCAGTTCTTC. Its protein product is CASSRDRGSDEQFF.

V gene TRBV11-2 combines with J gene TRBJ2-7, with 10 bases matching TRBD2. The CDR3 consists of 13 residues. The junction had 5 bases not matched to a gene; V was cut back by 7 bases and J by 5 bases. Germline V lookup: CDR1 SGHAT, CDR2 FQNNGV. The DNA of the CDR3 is TGTGCCAGCACTCTAGCGGGGGCCAACGAGCAGTACTTC. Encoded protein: CASTLAGANEQYF.

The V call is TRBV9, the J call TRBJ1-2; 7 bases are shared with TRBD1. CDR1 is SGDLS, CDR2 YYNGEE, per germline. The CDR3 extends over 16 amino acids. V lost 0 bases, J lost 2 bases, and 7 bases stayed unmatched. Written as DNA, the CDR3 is TGTGCCAGCAGCGTAGAACCCCAGGGGGGGAACTATGGCTACACCTTC. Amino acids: CASSVEPQGGNYGYTF.

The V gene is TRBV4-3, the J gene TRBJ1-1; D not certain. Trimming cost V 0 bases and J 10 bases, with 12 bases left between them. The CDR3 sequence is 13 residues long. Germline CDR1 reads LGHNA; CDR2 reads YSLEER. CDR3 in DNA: TGCGCCAGCAGCCAAGATCTTAGCGGTTCAGCTTTCTTT. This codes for CASSQDLSGSAFF.

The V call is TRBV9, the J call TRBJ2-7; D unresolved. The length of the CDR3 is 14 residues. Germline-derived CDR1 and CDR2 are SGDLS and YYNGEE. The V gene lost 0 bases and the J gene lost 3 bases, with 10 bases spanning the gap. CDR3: CASSVAGTFYEQYF. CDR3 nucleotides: TGTGCCAGCAGCGTAGCTGGAACTTTCTACGAGCAGTACTTC.

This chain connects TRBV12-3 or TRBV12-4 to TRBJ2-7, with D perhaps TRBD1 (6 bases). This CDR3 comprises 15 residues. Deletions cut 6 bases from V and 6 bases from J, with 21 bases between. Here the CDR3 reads CASSPDGGRKGEQYF. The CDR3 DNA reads TGTGCCAGCAGCCCTGATGGGGGCAGGAAGGGCGAGCAGTACTTC.

This CDR3 is CASSQGLGNSYEQYF. The CDR3 region has the DNA TGCGCCAGCAGCCAAGGGTTGGGAAACTCCTACGAGCAGTACTTC. The gene calls are TRBV4-1 and TRBJ2-7; D is unclear. This CDR3 region has 15 residues. CDR1 is MGHRA, CDR2 YSYEKL, per germline. Trimming pared 1 base from V and 0 bases from J, leaving 10 bases between.

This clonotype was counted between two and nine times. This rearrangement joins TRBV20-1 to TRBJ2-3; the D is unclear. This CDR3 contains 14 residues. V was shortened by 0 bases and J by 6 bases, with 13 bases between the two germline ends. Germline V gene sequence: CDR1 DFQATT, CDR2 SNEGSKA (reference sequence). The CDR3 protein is CSARDGLLQDTQYF. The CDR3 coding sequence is TGCAGTGCTAGAGATGGTCTACTCCAGGATACGCAGTATTTT.

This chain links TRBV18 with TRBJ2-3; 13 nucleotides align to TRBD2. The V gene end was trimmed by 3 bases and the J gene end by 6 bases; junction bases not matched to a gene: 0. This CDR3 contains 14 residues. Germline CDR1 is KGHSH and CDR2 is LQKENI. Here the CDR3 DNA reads TGTGCCAGCTCACCGGGACTAGCGGGGGATACGCAGTATTTT. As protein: CASSPGLAGDTQYF.

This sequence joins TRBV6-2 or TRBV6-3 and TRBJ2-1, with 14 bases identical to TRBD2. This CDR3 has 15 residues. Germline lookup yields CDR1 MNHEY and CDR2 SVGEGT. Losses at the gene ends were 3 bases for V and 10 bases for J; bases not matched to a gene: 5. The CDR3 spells CASSYWTSGRREQFF. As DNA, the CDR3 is TGTGCCAGCAGTTATTGGACTAGCGGGAGGAGGGAGCAGTTCTTC.

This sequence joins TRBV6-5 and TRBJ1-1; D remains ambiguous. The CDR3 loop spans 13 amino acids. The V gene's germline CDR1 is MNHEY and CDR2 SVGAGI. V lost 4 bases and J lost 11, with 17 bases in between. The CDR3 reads CASSSPTGSDAFF. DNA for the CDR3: TGTGCCAGCAGTTCTCCGACGGGTTCGGATGCTTTCTTT.

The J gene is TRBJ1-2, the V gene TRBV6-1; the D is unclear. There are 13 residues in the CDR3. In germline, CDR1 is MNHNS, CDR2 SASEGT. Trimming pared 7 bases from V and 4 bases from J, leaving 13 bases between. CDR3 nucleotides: TGTGCCAGCATCAAGGGCGTCGGCTATGGCTACACCTTC. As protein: CASIKGVGYGYTF.

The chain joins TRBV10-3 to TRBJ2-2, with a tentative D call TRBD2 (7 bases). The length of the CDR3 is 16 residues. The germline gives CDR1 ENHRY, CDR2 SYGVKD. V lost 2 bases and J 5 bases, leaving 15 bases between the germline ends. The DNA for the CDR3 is TGTGCCATCAGTGAGGAGGGGGGGCGCGGAACCGGGGAGCTGTTTTTT. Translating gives CAISEEGGRGTGELFF.

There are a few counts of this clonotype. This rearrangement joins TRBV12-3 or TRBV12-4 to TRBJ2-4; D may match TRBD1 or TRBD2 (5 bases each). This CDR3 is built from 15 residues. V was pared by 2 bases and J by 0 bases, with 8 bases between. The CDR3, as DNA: TGTGCCAGCAGTTTACCAGGGAGAGCCAAAAACATTCAGTACTTC. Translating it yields CASSLPGRAKNIQYF.

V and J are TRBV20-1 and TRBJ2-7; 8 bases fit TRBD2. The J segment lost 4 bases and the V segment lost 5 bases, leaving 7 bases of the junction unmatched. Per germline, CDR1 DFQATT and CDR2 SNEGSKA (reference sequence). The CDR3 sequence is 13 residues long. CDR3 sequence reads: CSAGRGALYEQYF. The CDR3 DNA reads TGCAGTGCTGGGCGGGGGGCCCTGTACGAGCAGTACTTC.

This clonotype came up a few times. The CDR3, as DNA: TGTGCCAGCAGTTACATCAGCGGGGGGGCCGGGGAGCAGTTCTTC. It encodes CASSYISGGAGEQFF. The V and J genes are TRBV6-2 or TRBV6-3 and TRBJ2-1; 10 bases align to TRBD2. Germline V gene sequence: CDR1 MNHEY, CDR2 SVGEGT. J gave up 10 bases and V 2 bases, and 8 bases lay outside the gene matches. This CDR3 is built from 15 residues.

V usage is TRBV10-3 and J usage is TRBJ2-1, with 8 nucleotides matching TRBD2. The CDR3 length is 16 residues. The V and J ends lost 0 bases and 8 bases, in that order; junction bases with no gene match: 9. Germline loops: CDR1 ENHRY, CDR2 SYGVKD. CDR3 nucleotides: TGTGCCATCAGTGAGTCGTTTCGGGGGGGCCGGGATGAGCAGTTCTTC. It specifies CAISESFRGGRDEQFF.

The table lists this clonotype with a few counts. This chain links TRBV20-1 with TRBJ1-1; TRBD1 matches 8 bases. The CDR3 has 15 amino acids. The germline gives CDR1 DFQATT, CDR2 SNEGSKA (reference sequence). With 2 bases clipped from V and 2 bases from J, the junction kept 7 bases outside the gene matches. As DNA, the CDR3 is TGCAGTGCTAGACTTAACAGGGGGGGCAACACTGAAGCTTTCTTT. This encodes CSARLNRGGNTEAFF.

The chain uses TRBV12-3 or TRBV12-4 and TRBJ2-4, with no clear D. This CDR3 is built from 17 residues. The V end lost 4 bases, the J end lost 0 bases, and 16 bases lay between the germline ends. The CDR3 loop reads CASSSTFGSLAKNIQYF. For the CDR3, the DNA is TGTGCCAGCAGTTCTACCTTCGGTAGTCTAGCCAAAAACATTCAGTACTTC.

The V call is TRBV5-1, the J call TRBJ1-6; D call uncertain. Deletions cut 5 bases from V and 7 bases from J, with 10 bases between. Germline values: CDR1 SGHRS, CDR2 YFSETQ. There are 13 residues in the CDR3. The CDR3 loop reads CASSSTANSPLHF. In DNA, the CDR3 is TGCGCCAGCAGTTCGACGGCCAATTCACCCCTCCACTTT.

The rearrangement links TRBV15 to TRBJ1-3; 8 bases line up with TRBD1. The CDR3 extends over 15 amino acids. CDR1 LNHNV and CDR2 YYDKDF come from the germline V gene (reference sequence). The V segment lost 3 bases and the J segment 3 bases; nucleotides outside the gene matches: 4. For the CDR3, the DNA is TGTGCCACCAGCAGCCGACAGGGGTTTGGAAACACCATATATTTT. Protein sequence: CATSSRQGFGNTIYF.

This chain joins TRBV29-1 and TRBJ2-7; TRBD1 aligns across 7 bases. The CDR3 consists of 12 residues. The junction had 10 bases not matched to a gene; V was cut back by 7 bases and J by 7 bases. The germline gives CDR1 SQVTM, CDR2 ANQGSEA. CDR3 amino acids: CSAGTDLREQYF. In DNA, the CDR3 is TGCAGCGCCGGGACAGACCTCCGGGAGCAGTACTTC.